Sequencing of this T cell receptor beta chain was carried out in a study of Ad26.COV2.S vaccination and SARS-CoV-2 variants. CDR3 size: 15 residues. V lost 1 base, J lost 4 bases, and 3 bases stayed unmatched. Germline V CDR1 and CDR2: SGHVS, FQNEAQ. TCRdb's table, derived via immunoSEQ multiplex PCR, lists solely in-frame clones and lacks some. The sample yields about 240,000 clones, roughly 90% seen once. Treatment reported: over 15 received Ad26.COV2.S at low or high dose, single or two shots; 5 received placebo; per-sample allocation not given. The study sampled participants on day 63 after the first vaccine or placebo injection. Within Boston, the person who donated was an adult of 18-55 years.

The sequence was obtained from a person between 18 and 65 years old who received the Ad26.COV2.S COVID-19 vaccine or a placebo. Sequencing used peripheral blood, obtained in a trial of Ad26.COV2.S vaccine versus placebo. The chain carries TRBV7-8 and TRBJ2-1, with TRBD2 matching over 8 bases. The CDR3 spells CASSLVAGRYNEQFF. Written as DNA, the CDR3 is TGTGCCAGCAGCTTAGTAGCGGGACGTTACAATGAGCAGTTCTTC.